This TCR beta chain was profiled in a study of blood T cell repertoires in COVID-19 (dated by TCRdb to 2020 to 2021). Regarding the research as a whole: Samples covering the acute and convalescent phases of COVID-19 were provided by collaborators in the United States, Italy and Spain. HLA class I and class II types, where available, came from metadata supplied by the sample provider rather than from assay-based typing. The sample metadata nearly always contained a de-identified subject ID, COVID-19 status, age in years and sex. Samples were obtained from the ongoing ImmuneRACE study (first 160 participants) and from about 1,300 subjects provided by 6 global collaborators. The repertoires were released in a freely available public database intended as a resource for research on the immune response to SARS-CoV-2. The dataset comprised deeply sampled blood TCRbeta repertoires from subjects exposed to, actively infected with, or recovered from COVID-19. The prospective study material was composed of cDNA or gDNA derived from T cells, B-cell-depleted T cells, or PBMCs. Findings and caveats that apply to the study as a whole: How much clinical and demographic metadata was included differed by source and by participant, and the metadata was provided uncurated.

TCRbeta CDR3 regions were amplified from genomic DNA using the immunoSEQ Assay, a bias-controlled multiplex PCR. The original pipeline was this. Within the assay, amplification of reference gene primers was used to estimate how many nucleated cells each sample contained. To quantify the absolute abundance of each unique TCRbeta CDR3 rearrangement, sequence reads were collapsed and filtered. For each sample, productive Simpson clonality was calculated as the square root of Simpson's diversity index across productive rearrangements. The clones in this table, taken by TCRdb from immuneACCESS, are in-frame only. Not every clone is retained; where verified, under half of the shortfall comes from an unresolved V gene, and the cause of the rest is unknown. V and J calls and clone size are those listed in that table; D and trimming were worked out from the DNA. The sample includes about 190,000 clones, with 82% observed a single time. The ten largest make up 5.2% of the sample.

V lost 7 bases and J lost 5 bases; the stretch between them is 11 bases long. The germline V gene encodes CDR1 MRHNA and CDR2 SNTAGT. Reading from cysteine to phenylalanine, the CDR3 counts 12 amino acids. Only CDR3 DNA remains: 36 bases, in frame from the first base. In regard to this clone: Its target antigen remains unknown. It has no much larger one-base neighbor in the sample; base qualities were not kept.

Collaborating institutions collected whole blood in K2EDTA tubes following their own protocols. For TCRbeta analysis, collaborators shipped samples in one of three forms: frozen whole blood, isolated PBMCs, or DNA extracted from either of those sample types. The receptor was isolated from a woman under 40 with acute or convalescent COVID-19. This chain joins TRBV6-4 to TRBJ1-2; the D gene is perhaps TRBD1, on 5 matching bases. The sequenced sample was peripheral blood. The nucleotides read TGTGCCAGCAAGCCGACAGAATATGGCTACACCTTC. Translated, this gives CASKPTEYGYTF.